Listed below are T cell receptor beta chains from one sample, sequenced in a study of cytomegalovirus exposure and HLA in healthy donors. Clones were sequenced by immunoSEQ multiplex PCR, and TCRdb holds only the in-frame ones, with some missing. The sample lists about 200,000 clones, around 80% occurring once. What was sequenced was PBMCs. The receptors were gathered from a male donor in good health and CMV-seronegative. Each CDR3 is given with its conserved first and last residue. The D gene is left open where the match is weak. Size is stated for part of the rows, as once, few or many counts, or as a class when the clone is expanded.

d_call: -
v_call: TRBV10-2
j_call: TRBJ2-5
clone_size: -
cdr3_aa: CASSESLRTQYF
cdr3_nt: TGCGCCAGCAGTGAAAGTCTCAGGACCCAGTACTTC

d_call: TRBD2
v_call: TRBV9
j_call: TRBJ2-5
clone_size: few
cdr3_aa: CASSGGLAGRQETQYF
cdr3_nt: TGTGCCAGCAGCGGGGGTCTAGCGGGTCGCCAAGAGACCCAGTACTTC

d_call: -
v_call: TRBV7-2
j_call: TRBJ2-1
clone_size: -
cdr3_aa: CASSYLYNEQFF
cdr3_nt: TGTGCCAGCAGCTATCTCTACAATGAGCAGTTCTTC

d_call: TRBD1
v_call: TRBV19
j_call: TRBJ1-5
clone_size: -
cdr3_aa: CATRTGGHQPQHF
cdr3_nt: TGTGCCACTCGGACAGGGGGCCATCAGCCCCAGCATTTT

d_call: -
v_call: TRBV18
j_call: TRBJ2-5
clone_size: few
cdr3_aa: CASSPQGIQETQYF
cdr3_nt: TGTGCCAGCTCACCCCAGGGTATCCAAGAGACCCAGTACTTC

d_call: TRBD2
v_call: TRBV10-3
j_call: TRBJ2-1
clone_size: -
cdr3_aa: CAISSPLAGGGNEQFF
cdr3_nt: TGTGCCATCAGTTCCCCCCTAGCGGGAGGTGGTAATGAGCAGTTCTTC

d_call: -
v_call: TRBV15
j_call: TRBJ1-2
clone_size: once
cdr3_aa: CATRPGESLFGYTF
cdr3_nt: TGTGCCACCAGACCGGGGGAATCCCTTTTTGGCTACACCTTC

d_call: TRBD2
v_call: TRBV27
j_call: TRBJ2-1
clone_size: medium-sized
cdr3_aa: CASSFIAGGGNEQFF
cdr3_nt: TGTGCCAGCAGTTTTATAGCGGGAGGAGGTAATGAGCAGTTCTTC

d_call: -
v_call: TRBV7-9
j_call: TRBJ1-6
clone_size: -
cdr3_aa: CASSLPSSPLHF
cdr3_nt: TGTGCCAGCAGCTTACCTAGTTCACCCCTCCACTTT

d_call: -
v_call: TRBV10-1
j_call: TRBJ1-1
clone_size: -
cdr3_aa: CASSGGPREVNTEAFF
cdr3_nt: TGCGCCAGCAGTGGCGGACCCAGGGAGGTGAACACTGAAGCTTTCTTT

d_call: -
v_call: TRBV6-1
j_call: TRBJ1-2
clone_size: few
cdr3_aa: CASSEIQDFYGYTF
cdr3_nt: TGTGCCAGCAGTGAAATCCAGGACTTCTATGGCTACACCTTC

d_call: TRBD1
v_call: TRBV28
j_call: TRBJ2-3
clone_size: -
cdr3_aa: CASSEQGATDTQYF
cdr3_nt: TGTGCCAGCAGCGAACAGGGGGCAACAGATACGCAGTATTTT

d_call: TRBD1
v_call: TRBV7-9
j_call: TRBJ1-2
clone_size: few
cdr3_aa: CSSSAEGAYGYTF
cdr3_nt: TGTTCCAGCAGCGCCGAGGGGGCCTATGGCTACACCTTC

d_call: -
v_call: TRBV5-1
j_call: TRBJ2-3
clone_size: -
cdr3_aa: CASQGDTQYF
cdr3_nt: TGCGCCAGCCAGGGGGATACGCAGTATTTT